This TCR beta chain was sequenced for a study of cytomegalovirus exposure and HLA in healthy donors. Germline V gene lookup returns CDR1 MNHEY and CDR2 SMNVEV (reference sequence). With V trimmed by 5 bases and J by 1 base, 4 bases remained unmatched. The CDR3 extends over 15 amino acids. With regard to this clone: Other DNA sequences of this sample code for an identical CDR3.

Using immunoSEQ multiplex PCR, the repertoire was profiled, and TCRdb retains in-frame clones only, with some absent. The sample has approximately 180,000 clones; approximately 89% are singletons. The specimen was PBMCs. The TCR originated in a man younger than 35 in good health and CMV-seropositive. This rearrangement joins TRBV27 to TRBJ1-5; 8 positions agree with TRBD1. CDR3 sequence reads: CASSKDRGSNQPQHF. The DNA for the CDR3 is TGTGCCAGCAGTAAAGACAGGGGAAGCAATCAGCCCCAGCATTTT.